A selection of T cell receptor beta chains follows, all from one sample in a study of control samples from healthy donors and cancer patients. Measured with immunoSEQ multiplex PCR; TCRdb has only the in-frame clones, and not every one. The sample lists 78,000 or so clones, roughly 90% occurring once. Sequencing input: blood. The receptors stem from a woman aged 45-65 years in good health. Both conserved end residues are part of each CDR3. A D gene is named only where the DNA matches it firmly. Not all rows give a size; the values are once, few, many and, for expanded clones, a class.

v_call	d_call	j_call	clone_size	cdr3_nt	cdr3_aa
TRBV6-6	.	TRBJ1-3	once	TGTGCCAGCAAAGCCCCAGAAGGAGGAAACACCATATATTTT	CASKAPEGGNTIYF
TRBV6-5	TRBD1	TRBJ1-1	.	TGTGCCAGCAGCGTCTCACAGGGGCCCGAAGCTTTCTTT	CASSVSQGPEAFF
TRBV30	.	TRBJ1-4	.	TGTGCCTGGAGTAGCTGGGGGCTTAATGAAAAACTGTTTTTT	CAWSSWGLNEKLFF
TRBV2	.	TRBJ2-1	.	TGTGCCAGCAGTGAAACAGGAATTCTCCAGTTCTTC	CASSETGILQFF
TRBV5-4	.	TRBJ2-1	.	TGTGCCAGCAGCCCCGCAGGGACCGCTTACAATGAGCAGTTCTTC	CASSPAGTAYNEQFF
TRBV20-1	.	TRBJ2-7	.	TGCAGTGCTCTATTAGGTCGCGAGCAGTACTTC	CSALLGREQYF
TRBV3-1/TRBV3-2	TRBD2	TRBJ2-3	once	TGTGCCAGCAGCCATGACGGACTAGATGGCACAGATACGCAGTATTTT	CASSHDGLDGTDTQYF
TRBV5-1	.	TRBJ1-2	few	TGCGCCAGCAGCTTGGGTAGCTACCAGATGGGCTACACCTTC	CASSLGSYQMGYTF
TRBV5-4	.	TRBJ2-6	.	TGTGCCAGCAGCACGGAAACAGGGTCTGGGGCCAACGTCCTGACTTTC	CASSTETGSGANVLTF
TRBV19	.	TRBJ2-6	.	TGTGCCAGCAGCCCTTACGGGACTGGGGCCAACGTCCTGACTTTC	CASSPYGTGANVLTF
TRBV29-1	.	TRBJ1-2	.	TGCAGCGTTGAAGCGTGGCGGATGCAAGACGGCTACACCTTC	CSVEAWRMQDGYTF
TRBV7-8	TRBD1	TRBJ1-3	few	TGTGCCAGCAGTTCCAGGACAGGGAGTACTGGAAACACCATATATTTT	CASSSRTGSTGNTIYF
TRBV7-8	.	TRBJ1-2	.	TGTGCCAGCAGCTCACCCCCAGCTAACTATGGCTACACCTTC	CASSSPPANYGYTF
TRBV27	TRBD1	TRBJ2-1	.	TGTGCCAGCAGTACCCGGGACAGGGGGCGCAATGAGCAGTTCTTC	CASSTRDRGRNEQFF
TRBV4-1	TRBD1	TRBJ1-4	.	TGCGCCAGCAGCCCTAGTAGGGACAGCCGCCTGAAGGAACTGTTTTTT	CASSPSRDSRLKELFF
TRBV18	.	TRBJ2-6	.	TGTGCCAGCTCACCACCCCAGGCCCTCTCTGGGGCCAACGTCCTGACTTTC	CASSPPQALSGANVLTF
TRBV15	.	TRBJ2-1	.	TGTGCCACCAGCAGAGAGCTCGGGGGGCATGAGCAGTTCTTC	CATSRELGGHEQFF
TRBV29-1	.	TRBJ1-1	few	TGCAGCGTTCGAATACAGGGTACCGAAGCTTTCTTT	CSVRIQGTEAFF
TRBV6-5	.	TRBJ2-3	.	TGTGCCAGCACCACGGACAGCACAGATACGCAGTATTTT	CASTTDSTDTQYF
TRBV19	TRBD2	TRBJ2-2	.	TGTGCCAGTATGGGGTACCCGGGACTAGCGGGGGGTTCGGACACCGGGGAGCTGTTTTTT	CASMGYPGLAGGSDTGELFF
TRBV5-1	TRBD1	TRBJ1-2	.	TGCGCCAGCAGCTTGGACCCGGGACAGGGGTTTAACTATGGCTACACCTTC	CASSLDPGQGFNYGYTF
TRBV10-3	TRBD2	TRBJ2-3	.	TGTGCCATCGGCGGGACGGGGGGGCCCGCAGATACGCAGTATTTT	CAIGGTGGPADTQYF